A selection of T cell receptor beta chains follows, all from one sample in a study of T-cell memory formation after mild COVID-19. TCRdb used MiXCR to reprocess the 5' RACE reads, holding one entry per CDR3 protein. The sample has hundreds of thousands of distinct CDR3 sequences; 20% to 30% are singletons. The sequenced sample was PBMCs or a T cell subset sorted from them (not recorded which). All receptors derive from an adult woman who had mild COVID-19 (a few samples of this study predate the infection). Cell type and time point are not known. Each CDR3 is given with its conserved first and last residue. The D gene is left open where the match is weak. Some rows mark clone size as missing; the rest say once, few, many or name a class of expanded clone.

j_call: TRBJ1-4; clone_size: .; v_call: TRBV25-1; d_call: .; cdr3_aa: CASSSTGGLNEKLFF; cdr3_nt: TGTGCCAGCAGCTCGACGGGGGGCCTTAATGAAAAACTGTTTTTT
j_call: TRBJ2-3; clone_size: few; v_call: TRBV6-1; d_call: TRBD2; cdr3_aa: CASSGGASGPAWQYF; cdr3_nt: TGTGCCAGCAGTGGCGGAGCTAGCGGGCCCGCATGGCAGTATTTT
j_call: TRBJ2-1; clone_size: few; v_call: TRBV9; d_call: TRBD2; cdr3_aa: CASSEGAGGFGNEQFF; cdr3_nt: TGTGCCAGCAGCGAGGGAGCGGGAGGTTTTGGGAATGAGCAGTTCTTC
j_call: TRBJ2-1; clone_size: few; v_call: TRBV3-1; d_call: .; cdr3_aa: CASSQGGLELLVGANEQFF; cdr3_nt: TGTGCCAGCAGCCAAGGAGGCCTCGAGTTGCTAGTGGGTGCCAATGAGCAGTTCTTC
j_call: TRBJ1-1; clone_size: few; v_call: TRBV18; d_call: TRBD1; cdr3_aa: CASSPRTGSTEAFF; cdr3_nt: TGTGCCAGCTCACCACGGACAGGGTCAACTGAAGCTTTCTTT
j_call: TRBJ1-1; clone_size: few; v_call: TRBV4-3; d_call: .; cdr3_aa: CASSQGGEGTEAFF; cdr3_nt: TGCGCCAGCAGCCAAGGCGGGGAGGGCACTGAAGCTTTCTTT
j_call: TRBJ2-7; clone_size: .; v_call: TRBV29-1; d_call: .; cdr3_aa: CSVGTSYEQYF; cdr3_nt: TGCAGCGTTGGAACTAGCTACGAGCAGTACTTC
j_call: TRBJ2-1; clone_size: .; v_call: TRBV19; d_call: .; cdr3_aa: CASSITSSPGNEQFF; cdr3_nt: TGTGCCAGTAGCATTACTAGTTCTCCGGGGAATGAGCAGTTCTTC
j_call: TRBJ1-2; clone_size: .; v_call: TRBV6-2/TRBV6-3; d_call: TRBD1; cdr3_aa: CASSLTPTGLYGYTF; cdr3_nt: TGTGCCAGCAGTCTAACCCCGACAGGGCTCTATGGCTACACCTTC
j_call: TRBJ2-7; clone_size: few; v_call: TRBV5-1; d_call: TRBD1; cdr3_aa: CASSLRGFGEQYF; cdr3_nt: TGCGCCAGCAGCCTCAGGGGGTTTGGCGAGCAGTACTTC
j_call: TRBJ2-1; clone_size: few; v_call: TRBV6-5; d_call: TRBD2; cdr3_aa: CASSRTSGGLNNEQFF; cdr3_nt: TGTGCCAGCAGTCGGACTAGCGGGGGCCTTAACAATGAGCAGTTCTTC
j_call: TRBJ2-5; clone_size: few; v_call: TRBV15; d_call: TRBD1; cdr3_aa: CATSSHGDRKETQYF; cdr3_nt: TGTGCCACCAGCAGTCATGGGGACAGAAAAGAGACCCAGTACTTC
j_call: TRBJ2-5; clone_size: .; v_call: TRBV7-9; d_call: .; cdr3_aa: CASSSPPPGTQETQYF; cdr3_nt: TGTGCCAGCAGCTCGCCCCCCCCCGGGACCCAAGAGACCCAGTACTTC
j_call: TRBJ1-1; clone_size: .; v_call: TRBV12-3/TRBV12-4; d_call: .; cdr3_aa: CASSLTLTPYTEAFF; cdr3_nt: TGTGCCAGCAGTTTAACCCTGACGCCCTACACTGAAGCTTTCTTT
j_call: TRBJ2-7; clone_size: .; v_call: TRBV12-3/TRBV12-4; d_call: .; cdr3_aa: CASRSSDPEQYF; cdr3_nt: TGTGCCAGCAGATCCAGCGACCCGGAGCAGTACTTC
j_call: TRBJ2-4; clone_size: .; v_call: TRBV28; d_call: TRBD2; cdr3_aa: CASSLALAGARIQYF; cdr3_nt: TGTGCCAGCAGTCTAGCCCTAGCGGGAGCACGCATTCAGTACTTC
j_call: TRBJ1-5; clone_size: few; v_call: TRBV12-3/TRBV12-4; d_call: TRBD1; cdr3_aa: CASSFGQGRDQPQHF; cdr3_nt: TGTGCCAGCAGTTTTGGACAGGGGCGAGATCAGCCCCAGCATTTT
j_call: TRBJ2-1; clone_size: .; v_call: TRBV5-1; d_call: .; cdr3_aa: CASRPTGSGFRSYNEQFF; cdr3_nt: TGCGCCAGCAGGCCGACGGGGAGCGGGTTCCGCTCCTACAATGAGCAGTTCTTC
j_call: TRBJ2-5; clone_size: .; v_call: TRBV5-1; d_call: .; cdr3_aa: CATLASKETQYF; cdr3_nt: TGCGCCACATTAGCGTCGAAAGAGACCCAGTACTTC
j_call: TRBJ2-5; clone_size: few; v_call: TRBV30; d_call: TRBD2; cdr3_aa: CAWSVSGRGGTQYF; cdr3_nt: TGTGCCTGGAGTGTTTCGGGGAGGGGAGGGACCCAGTACTTC
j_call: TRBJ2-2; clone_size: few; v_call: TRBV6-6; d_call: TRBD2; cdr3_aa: CASSSTSGGTGELFF; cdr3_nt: TGTGCCAGCAGTTCCACTAGCGGGGGGACCGGGGAGCTGTTTTTT
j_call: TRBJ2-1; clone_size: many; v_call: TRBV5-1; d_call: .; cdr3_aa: CASSLDRANEQFF; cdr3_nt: TGCGCCAGCAGCTTGGACAGGGCCAATGAGCAGTTCTTC
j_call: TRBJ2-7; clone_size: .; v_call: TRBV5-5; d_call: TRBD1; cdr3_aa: CASSLAGQGGYEQYF; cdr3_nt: TGTGCCAGCAGCTTGGCGGGACAGGGAGGCTACGAGCAGTACTTC
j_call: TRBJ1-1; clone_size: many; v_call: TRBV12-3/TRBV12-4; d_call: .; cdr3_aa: CASRQRIRAFF; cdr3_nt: TGTGCCAGCAGGCAACGGATCCGAGCTTTCTTT
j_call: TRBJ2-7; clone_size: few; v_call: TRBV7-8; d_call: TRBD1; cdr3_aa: CASSLVQGLTSYEQYF; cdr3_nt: TGTGCCAGCAGCTTAGTACAGGGGTTAACCTCCTACGAGCAGTACTTC
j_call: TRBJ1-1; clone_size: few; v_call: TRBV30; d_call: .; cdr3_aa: CAWIVPRGAFF; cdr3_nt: TGTGCCTGGATCGTGCCCCGGGGAGCTTTCTTT
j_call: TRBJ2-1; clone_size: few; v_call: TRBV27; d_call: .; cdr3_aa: CASSLSWPPYNEQFF; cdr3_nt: TGTGCCAGCAGTTTATCGTGGCCACCCTACAATGAGCAGTTCTTC
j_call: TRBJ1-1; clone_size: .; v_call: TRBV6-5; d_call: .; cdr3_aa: CASSPGGAKDTEAFF; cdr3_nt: TGTGCCAGCAGTCCCGGGGGGGCAAAGGACACTGAAGCTTTCTTT
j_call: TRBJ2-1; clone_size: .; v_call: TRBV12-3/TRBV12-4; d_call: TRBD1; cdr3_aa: CASTIGGPPSNEQFF; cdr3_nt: TGTGCCAGCACCATAGGGGGCCCTCCCTCCAATGAGCAGTTCTTC
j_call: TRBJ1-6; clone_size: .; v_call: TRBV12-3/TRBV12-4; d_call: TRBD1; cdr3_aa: CASSLQGSHSPLHF; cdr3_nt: TGTGCCAGCAGCCTACAGGGGTCCCATTCACCCCTCCACTTT
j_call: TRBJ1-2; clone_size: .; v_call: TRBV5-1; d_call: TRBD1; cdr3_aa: CASSLITGTDGYTF; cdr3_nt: TGCGCCAGCAGTCTCATTACCGGGACAGATGGCTACACCTTC
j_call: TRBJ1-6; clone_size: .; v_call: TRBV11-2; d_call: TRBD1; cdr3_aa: CASSSQGGSPLHF; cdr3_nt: TGTGCCAGCAGCTCACAGGGGGGATCACCCCTCCACTTT
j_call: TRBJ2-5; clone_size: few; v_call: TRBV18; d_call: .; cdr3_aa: CASSLDPATQETQYF; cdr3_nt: TGTGCCAGCTCTCTGGACCCCGCCACCCAAGAGACCCAGTACTTC
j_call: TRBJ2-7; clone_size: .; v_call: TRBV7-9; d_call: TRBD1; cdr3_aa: CASSFGQGISYEQYF; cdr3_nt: TGTGCCAGCAGCTTCGGACAGGGAATCTCCTACGAGCAGTACTTC
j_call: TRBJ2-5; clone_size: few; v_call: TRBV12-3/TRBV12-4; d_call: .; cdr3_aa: CASSSPLLSGVWETQYF; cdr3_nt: TGTGCCAGCAGCTCTCCCCTTCTCTCGGGAGTCTGGGAGACCCAGTACTTC
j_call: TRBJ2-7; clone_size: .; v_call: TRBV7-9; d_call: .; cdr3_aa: CASGRQGGWDSYEQYF; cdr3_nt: TGTGCCAGCGGGCGCCAGGGGGGGTGGGACTCCTACGAGCAGTACTTC
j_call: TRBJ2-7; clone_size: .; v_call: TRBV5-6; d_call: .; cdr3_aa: CASSLGEREQYF; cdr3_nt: TGTGCCAGCAGCTTGGGAGAACGCGAGCAGTACTTC
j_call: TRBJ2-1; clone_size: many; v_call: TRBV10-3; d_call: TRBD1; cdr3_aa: CAISEPDRVHDYNEQFF; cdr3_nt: TGTGCCATCAGTGAGCCGGACAGGGTTCACGACTACAATGAGCAGTTCTTC
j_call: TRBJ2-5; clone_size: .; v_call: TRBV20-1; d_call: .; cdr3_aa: CSARGAREVTETQYF; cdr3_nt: TGCAGTGCTCGGGGGGCTCGGGAGGTTACAGAGACCCAGTACTTC
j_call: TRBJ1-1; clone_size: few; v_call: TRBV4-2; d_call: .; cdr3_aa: CASSQDSPDPAFF; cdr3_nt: TGTGCCAGCAGCCAAGATTCGCCGGACCCAGCTTTCTTT
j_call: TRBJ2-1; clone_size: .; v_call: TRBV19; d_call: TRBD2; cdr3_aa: CASSFGLAGATVNEQFF; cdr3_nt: TGTGCCAGTAGTTTCGGACTAGCGGGAGCGACGGTCAATGAGCAGTTCTTC
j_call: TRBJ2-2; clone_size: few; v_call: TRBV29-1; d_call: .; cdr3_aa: CSVGRGLNTGELFF; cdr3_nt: TGCAGCGTTGGCAGGGGATTGAACACCGGGGAGCTGTTTTTT
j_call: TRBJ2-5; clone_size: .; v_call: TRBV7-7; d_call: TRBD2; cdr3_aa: CASSPPPGSGIETQYF; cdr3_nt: TGTGCTAGCAGCCCTCCCCCGGGTAGCGGGATTGAGACCCAGTACTTC
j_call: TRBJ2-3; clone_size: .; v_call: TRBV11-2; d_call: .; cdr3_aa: CASSLGRGITDTQYF; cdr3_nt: TGTGCCAGCAGCTTAGGTCGGGGTATCACAGATACGCAGTATTTT
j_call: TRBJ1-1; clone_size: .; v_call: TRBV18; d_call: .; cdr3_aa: CASSRPDGLGTEAFF; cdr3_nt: TGTGCCAGCTCACGACCCGACGGGTTGGGCACTGAAGCTTTCTTT
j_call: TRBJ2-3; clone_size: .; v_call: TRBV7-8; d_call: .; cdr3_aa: CASRSRLTDTQYF; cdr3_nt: TGTGCCAGCAGATCCCGCCTCACAGATACGCAGTATTTT
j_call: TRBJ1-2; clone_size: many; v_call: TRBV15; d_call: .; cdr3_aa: CATSRTELDSDYGYTF; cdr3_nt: TGTGCCACCAGCAGAACGGAACTGGACAGCGACTATGGCTACACCTTC
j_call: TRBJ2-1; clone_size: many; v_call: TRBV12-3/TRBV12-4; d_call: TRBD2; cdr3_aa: CASRWASGGTNEQFF; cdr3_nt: TGTGCCAGCAGGTGGGCTAGCGGGGGTACTAATGAGCAGTTCTTC
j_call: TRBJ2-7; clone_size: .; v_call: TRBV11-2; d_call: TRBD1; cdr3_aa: CASSGGTGGSGIYEQYF; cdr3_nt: TGTGCCAGCAGCGGTGGGACAGGGGGCTCAGGAATTTACGAGCAGTACTTC
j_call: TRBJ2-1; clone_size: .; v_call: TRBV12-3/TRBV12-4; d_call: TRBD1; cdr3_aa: CASKRDRGNNEQFF; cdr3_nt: TGTGCCAGCAAACGGGACAGGGGAAACAATGAGCAGTTCTTC
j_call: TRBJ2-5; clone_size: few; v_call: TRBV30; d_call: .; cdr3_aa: CAWSVLPLETQYF; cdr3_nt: TGTGCCTGGAGTGTACTTCCCCTAGAGACCCAGTACTTC
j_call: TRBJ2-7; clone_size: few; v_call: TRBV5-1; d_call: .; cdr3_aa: CASSRRDTLSYEQYF; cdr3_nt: TGCGCCAGCAGCCGCCGGGACACCTTATCCTACGAGCAGTACTTC
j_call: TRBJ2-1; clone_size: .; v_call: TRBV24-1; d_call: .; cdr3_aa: CATSERFAYNEQFF; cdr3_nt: TGTGCCACCAGTGAAAGATTCGCCTACAATGAGCAGTTCTTC
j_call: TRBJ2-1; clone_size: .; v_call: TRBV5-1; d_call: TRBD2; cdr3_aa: CASSLGAAGLTDNEQFF; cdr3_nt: TGCGCCAGCAGCTTGGGGGCAGCGGGATTGACTGACAATGAGCAGTTCTTC
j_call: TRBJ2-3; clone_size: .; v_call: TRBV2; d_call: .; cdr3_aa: CASTPEPWTRTDTQYF; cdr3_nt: TGTGCCAGCACCCCGGAACCCTGGACCCGCACAGATACGCAGTATTTT
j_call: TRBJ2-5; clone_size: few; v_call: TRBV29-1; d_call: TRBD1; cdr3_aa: CSVAFGGQGETQYF; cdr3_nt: TGCAGCGTTGCCTTCGGGGGACAGGGAGAGACCCAGTACTTC
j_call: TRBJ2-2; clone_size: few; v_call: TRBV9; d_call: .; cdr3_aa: CASSVASTGWVTGELFF; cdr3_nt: TGTGCCAGCAGCGTAGCTTCGACAGGATGGGTCACCGGGGAGCTGTTTTTT
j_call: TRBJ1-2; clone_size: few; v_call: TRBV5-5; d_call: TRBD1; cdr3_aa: CASSRPRDSKFGYTF; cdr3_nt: TGTGCCAGCAGCAGACCCCGGGACAGCAAATTTGGCTACACCTTC